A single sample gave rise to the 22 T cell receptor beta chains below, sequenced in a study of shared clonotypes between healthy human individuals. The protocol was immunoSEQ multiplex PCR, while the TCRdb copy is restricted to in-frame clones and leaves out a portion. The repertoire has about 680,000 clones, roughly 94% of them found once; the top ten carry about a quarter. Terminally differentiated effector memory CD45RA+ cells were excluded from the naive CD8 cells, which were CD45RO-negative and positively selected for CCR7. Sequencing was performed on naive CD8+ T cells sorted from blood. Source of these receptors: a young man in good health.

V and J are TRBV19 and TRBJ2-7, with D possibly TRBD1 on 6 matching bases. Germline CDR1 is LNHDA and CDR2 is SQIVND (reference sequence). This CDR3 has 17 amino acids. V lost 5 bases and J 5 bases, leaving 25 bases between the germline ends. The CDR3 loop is CASSSSITGSLMDEQYF. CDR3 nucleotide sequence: TGTGCCAGTAGTTCCTCCATCACAGGGTCCTTGATGGACGAGCAGTACTTC.

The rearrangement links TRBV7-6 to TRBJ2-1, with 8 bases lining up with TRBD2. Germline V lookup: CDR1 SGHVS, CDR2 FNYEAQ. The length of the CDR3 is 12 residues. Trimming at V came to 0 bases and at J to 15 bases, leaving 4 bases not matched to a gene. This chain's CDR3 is CASSLAGSGRFF. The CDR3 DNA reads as TGTGCCAGCAGCTTAGCGGGGAGCGGGAGGTTCTTC.

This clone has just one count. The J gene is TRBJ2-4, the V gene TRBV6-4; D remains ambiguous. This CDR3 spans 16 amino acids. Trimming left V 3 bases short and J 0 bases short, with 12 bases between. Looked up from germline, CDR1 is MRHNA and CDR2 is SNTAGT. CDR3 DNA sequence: TGTGCCAGCAGTGATATGTCAGGCTTAGCCAAAAACATTCAGTACTTC. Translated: CASSDMSGLAKNIQYF.

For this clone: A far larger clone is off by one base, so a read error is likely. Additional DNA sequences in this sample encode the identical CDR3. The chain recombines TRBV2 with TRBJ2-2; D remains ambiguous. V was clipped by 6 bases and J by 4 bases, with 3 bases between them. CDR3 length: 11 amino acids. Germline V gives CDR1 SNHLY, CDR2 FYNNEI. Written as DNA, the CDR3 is TGTGCCAGCAGGATCACCGGGGAGCTGTTTTTT. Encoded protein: CASRITGELFF. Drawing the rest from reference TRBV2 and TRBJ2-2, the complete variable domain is EPEVTQTPSHQVTQMGQEVILRCVPISNHLYFYWYRQILGQKVEFLVSFYNNEISEKSEIFDDQFSVERPDGSNFTLKIRSTKLEDSAMYFCASRITGELFFGEGSRLTVL.

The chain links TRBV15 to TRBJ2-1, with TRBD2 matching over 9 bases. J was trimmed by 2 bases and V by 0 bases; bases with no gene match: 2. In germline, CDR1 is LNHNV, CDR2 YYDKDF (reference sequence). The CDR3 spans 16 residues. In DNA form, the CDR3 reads TGTGCCACCAGCAGAGATCCTAGCGGGACCTACAATGAGCAGTTCTTC. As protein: CATSRDPSGTYNEQFF.

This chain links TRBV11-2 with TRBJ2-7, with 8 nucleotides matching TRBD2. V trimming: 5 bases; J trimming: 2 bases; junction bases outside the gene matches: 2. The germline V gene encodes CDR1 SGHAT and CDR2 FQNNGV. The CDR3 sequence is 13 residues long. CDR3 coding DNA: TGTGCCAGCAGCCGGGGGGGGACCTACGAGCAGTACTTC. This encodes CASSRGGTYEQYF.

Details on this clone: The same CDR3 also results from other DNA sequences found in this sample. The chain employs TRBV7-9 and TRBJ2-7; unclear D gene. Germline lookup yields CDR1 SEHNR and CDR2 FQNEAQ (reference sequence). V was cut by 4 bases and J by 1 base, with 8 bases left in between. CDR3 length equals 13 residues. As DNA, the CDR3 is TGTGCCAGCAGCTCCCAGGATTCCTACGAGCAGTACTTC. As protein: CASSSQDSYEQYF. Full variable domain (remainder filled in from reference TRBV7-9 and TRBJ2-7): DTGVSQNPRHKITKRGQNVTFRCDPISEHNRLYWYRQTLGQGPEFLTYFQNEAQLEKSRLLSDRFSAERPKGSFSTLEIQRTEQGDSAMYLCASSSQDSYEQYFGPGTRLTVT.

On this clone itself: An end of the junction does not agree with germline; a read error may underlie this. The chain's CDR3 is CASSLGGAGENYEQYF. CDR3 bases: TGTGCCAGCAGTTTAGGGGGAGCGGGAGAGAACTACGAGCAGTACTTC. The chain employs TRBV7-9 and TRBJ2-7; 8 bases line up with TRBD2. This CDR3 is 16 amino acids long. CDR1 is SEHNR, CDR2 FQNEAQ, per germline (reference sequence).

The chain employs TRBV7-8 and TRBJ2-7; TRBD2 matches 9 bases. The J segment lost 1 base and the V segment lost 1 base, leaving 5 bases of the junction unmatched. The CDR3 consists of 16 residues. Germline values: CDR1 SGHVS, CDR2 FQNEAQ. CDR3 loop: CASSLGLSGRSYEQYF. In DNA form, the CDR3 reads TGTGCCAGCAGCTTAGGGCTTAGCGGGAGATCCTACGAGCAGTACTTC.

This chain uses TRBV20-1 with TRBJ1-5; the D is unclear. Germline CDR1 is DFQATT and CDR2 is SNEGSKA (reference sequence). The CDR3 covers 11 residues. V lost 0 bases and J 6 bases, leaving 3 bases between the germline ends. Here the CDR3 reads CSARDSQPQHF. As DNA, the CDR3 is TGCAGTGCTAGAGATAGTCAGCCCCAGCATTTT.

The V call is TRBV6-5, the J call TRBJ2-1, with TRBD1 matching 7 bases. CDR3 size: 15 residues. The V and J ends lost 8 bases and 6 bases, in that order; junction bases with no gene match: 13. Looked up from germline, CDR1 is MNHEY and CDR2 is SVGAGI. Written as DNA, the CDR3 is TGTGCCAGCGGGATAACAGGGGCGTCTGCCAATGAGCAGTTCTTC. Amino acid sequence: CASGITGASANEQFF.

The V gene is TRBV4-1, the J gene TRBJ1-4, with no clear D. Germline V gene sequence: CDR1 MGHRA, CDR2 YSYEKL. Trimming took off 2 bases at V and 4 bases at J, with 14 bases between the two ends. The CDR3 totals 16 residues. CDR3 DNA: TGCGCCAGCAGCCAAACGTTTGGGCCGCTTAATGAAAAACTGTTTTTT. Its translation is CASSQTFGPLNEKLFF.

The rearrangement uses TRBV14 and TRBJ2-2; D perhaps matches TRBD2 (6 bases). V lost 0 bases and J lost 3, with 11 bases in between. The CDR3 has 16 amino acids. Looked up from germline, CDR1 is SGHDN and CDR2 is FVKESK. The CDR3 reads CASSQEGGAYTGELFF. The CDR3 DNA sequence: TGTGCCAGCAGCCAAGAAGGAGGGGCTTACACCGGGGAGCTGTTTTTT.

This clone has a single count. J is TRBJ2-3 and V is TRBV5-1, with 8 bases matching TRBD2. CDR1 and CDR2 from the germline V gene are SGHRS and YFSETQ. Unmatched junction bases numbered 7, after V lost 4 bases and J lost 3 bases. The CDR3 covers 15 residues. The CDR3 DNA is TGCGCCAGCAGCATAGGACTAGCCCCGACAGATACGCAGTATTTT. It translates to CASSIGLAPTDTQYF.

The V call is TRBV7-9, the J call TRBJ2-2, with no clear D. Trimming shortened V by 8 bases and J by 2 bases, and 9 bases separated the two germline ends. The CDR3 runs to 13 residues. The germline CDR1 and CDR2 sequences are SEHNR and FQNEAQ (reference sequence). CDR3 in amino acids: CASLIFNTGELFF. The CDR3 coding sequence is TGTGCCAGCTTAATCTTCAACACCGGGGAGCTGTTTTTT.

The CDR3 protein is CASSVSLAGATGELFF. CDR3 coding DNA: TGTGCCAGCAGTGTCTCCCTAGCGGGAGCCACCGGGGAGCTGTTTTTT. V usage is TRBV7-2 and J usage is TRBJ2-2, with 10 bases identical to TRBD2. V gave up 6 bases and J gave up 4 bases; unmatched junction bases: 8. Germline loops: CDR1 SGHTA, CDR2 FQGNSA. The CDR3 loop spans 16 amino acids.

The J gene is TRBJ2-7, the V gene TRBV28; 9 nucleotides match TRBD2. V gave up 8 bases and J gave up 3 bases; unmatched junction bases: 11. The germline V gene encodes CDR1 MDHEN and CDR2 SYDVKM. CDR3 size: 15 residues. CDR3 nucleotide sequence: TGTGCCAGCTTTACGTCGACTAGCGGAAACTACGAGCAGTACTTC. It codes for CASFTSTSGNYEQYF.

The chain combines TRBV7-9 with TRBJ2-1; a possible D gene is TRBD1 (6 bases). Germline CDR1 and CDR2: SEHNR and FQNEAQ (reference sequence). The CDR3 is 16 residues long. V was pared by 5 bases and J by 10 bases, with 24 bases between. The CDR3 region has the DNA TGTGCCAGCAGCCGTAACAGACAGGAACGGAAGGGAGAGCAGTTCTTC. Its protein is CASSRNRQERKGEQFF. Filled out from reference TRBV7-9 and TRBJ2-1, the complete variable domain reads DTGVSQNPRHKITKRGQNVTFRCDPISEHNRLYWYRQTLGQGPEFLTYFQNEAQLEKSRLLSDRFSAERPKGSFSTLEIQRTEQGDSAMYLCASSRNRQERKGEQFFGPGTRLTVL.

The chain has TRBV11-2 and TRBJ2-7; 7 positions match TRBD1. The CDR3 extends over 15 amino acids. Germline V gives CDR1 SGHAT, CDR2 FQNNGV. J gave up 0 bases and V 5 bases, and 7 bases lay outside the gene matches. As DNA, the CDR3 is TGTGCCAGCAGCGAAGCCGGGACAGCCTCCTACGAGCAGTACTTC. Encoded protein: CASSEAGTASYEQYF.

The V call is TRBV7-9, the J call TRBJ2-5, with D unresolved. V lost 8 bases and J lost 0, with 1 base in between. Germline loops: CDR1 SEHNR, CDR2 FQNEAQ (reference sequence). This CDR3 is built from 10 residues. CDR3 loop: CASDQETQYF. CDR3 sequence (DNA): TGTGCCAGCGACCAAGAGACCCAGTACTTC. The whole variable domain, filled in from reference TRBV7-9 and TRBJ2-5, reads DTGVSQNPRHKITKRGQNVTFRCDPISEHNRLYWYRQTLGQGPEFLTYFQNEAQLEKSRLLSDRFSAERPKGSFSTLEIQRTEQGDSAMYLCASDQETQYFGPGTRLLVL.

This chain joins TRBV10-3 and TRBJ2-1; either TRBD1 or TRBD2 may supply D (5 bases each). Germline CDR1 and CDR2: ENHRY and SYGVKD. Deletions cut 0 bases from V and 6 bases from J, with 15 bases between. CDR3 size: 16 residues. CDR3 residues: CAISESLLPGGNEQFF. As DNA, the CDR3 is TGTGCCATCAGTGAGTCGCTTCTACCTGGGGGCAATGAGCAGTTCTTC.

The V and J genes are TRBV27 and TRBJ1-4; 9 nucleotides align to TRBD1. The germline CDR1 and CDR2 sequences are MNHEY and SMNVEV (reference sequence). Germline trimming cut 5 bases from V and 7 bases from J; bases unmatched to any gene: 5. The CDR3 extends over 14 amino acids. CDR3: CASSLGQGIEKLFF. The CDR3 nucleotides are TGTGCCAGCAGTCTCGGACAGGGGATTGAAAAACTGTTTTTT.